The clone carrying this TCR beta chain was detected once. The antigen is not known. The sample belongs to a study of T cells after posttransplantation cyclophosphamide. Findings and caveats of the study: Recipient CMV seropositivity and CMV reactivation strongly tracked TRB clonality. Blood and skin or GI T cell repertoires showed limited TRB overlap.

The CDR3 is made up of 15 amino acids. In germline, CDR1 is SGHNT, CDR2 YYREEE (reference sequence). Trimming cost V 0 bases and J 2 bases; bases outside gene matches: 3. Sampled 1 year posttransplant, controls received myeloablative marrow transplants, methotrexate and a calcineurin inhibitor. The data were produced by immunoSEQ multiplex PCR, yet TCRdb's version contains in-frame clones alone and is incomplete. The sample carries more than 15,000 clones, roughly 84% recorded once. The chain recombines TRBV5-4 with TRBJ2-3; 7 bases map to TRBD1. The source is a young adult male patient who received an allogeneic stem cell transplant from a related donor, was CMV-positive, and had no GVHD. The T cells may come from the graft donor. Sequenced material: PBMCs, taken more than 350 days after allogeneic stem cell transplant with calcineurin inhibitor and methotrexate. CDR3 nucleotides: TGTGCCAGCAGCTTGGATCAGGGGGACACAGATACGCAGTATTTT. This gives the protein CASSLDQGDTDTQYF.